This TCR beta chain was captured in a study of T cell responses to AZD1222 COVID-19 vaccine. On the study more broadly: Both about-4-week and about-12-week second-dose recipients were combined. Whole-study results and caveats: Breadth and depth of Spike-specific TCRs rose after two AZD1222 doses. As reported, nearly half of all spike-specific TCRs target variant regions that are unmutated. Females outnumbered males among donors, who were mostly white British; clonal diversity was possibly underestimated.

Sequencing was performed with immunoSEQ multiplex PCR; in TCRdb, only in-frame clones are kept and a portion is missing. The repertoire consists of over 100,000 clones, with roughly 80% occurring once and the leading ten covering 9.4%. CDR1 and CDR2 from the germline V gene are MDHEN and SYDVKM. Trimming cost V 4 bases and J 2 bases, with 14 bases left between them. The CDR3 is made up of 16 amino acids. Note on this clone: The antigen remains unidentified.

The source of this sequence is an adult in good health. This chain uses TRBV28 with TRBJ2-2; D is perhaps TRBD1 (6 bases). The material sequenced was peripheral blood, taken on day 0 of AZD1222 vaccination. The CDR3 region is CASSSTGTLNTGELFF. In nucleotides, the CDR3 is TGTGCCAGCAGTTCGACCGGGACACTCAACACCGGGGAGCTGTTTTTT.